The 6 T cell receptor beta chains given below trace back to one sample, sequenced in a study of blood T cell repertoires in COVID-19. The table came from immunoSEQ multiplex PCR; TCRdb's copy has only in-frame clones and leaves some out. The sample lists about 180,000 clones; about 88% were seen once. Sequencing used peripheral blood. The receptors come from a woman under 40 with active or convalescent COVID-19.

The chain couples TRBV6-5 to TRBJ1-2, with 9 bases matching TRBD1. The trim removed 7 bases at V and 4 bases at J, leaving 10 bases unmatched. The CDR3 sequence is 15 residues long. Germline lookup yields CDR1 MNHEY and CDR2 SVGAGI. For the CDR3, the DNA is TGTGCCAGCACTAGAGATCGGGACAGGGCCTATGGCTACACCTTC. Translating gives CASTRDRDRAYGYTF.

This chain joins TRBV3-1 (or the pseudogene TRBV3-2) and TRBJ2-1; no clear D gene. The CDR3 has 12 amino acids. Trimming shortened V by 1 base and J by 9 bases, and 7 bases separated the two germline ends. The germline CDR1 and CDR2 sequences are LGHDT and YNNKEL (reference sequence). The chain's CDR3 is CASSQVRSEQFF. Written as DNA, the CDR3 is TGTGCCAGCAGCCAAGTAAGGAGTGAGCAGTTCTTC.

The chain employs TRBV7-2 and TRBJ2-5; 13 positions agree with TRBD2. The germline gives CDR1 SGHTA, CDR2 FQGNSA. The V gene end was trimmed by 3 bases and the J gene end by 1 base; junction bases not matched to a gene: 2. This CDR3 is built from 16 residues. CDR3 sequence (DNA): TGTGCCAGCAGCTTGGGACTAGCGGGGCCCCAAGAGACCCAGTACTTC. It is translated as CASSLGLAGPQETQYF.

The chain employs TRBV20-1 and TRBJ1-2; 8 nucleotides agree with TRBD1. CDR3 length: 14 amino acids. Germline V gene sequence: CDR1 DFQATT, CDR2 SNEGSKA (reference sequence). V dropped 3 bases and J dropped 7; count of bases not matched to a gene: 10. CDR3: CSASSPGGASGYTF. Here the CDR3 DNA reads TGCAGTGCTAGTAGTCCAGGGGGCGCGTCTGGCTACACCTTC.

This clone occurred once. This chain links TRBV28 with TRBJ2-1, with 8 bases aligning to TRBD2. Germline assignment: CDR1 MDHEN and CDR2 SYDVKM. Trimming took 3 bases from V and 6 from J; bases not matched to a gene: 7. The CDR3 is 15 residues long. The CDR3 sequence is CASSLGTSQTNEQFF. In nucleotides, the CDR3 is TGTGCCAGCAGTTTGGGGACTAGTCAAACCAATGAGCAGTTCTTC.

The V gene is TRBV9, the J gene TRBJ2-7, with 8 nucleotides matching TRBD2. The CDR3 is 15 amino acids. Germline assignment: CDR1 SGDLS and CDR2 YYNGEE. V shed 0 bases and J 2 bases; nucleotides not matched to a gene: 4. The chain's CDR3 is CASSVEGSGAYEQYF. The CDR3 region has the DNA TGTGCCAGCAGCGTAGAGGGTAGCGGGGCCTACGAGCAGTACTTC. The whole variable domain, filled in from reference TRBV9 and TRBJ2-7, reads DSGVTQTPKHLITATGQRVTLRCSPRSGDLSVYWYQQSLDQGLQFLIQYYNGEERAKGNILERFSAQQFPDLHSELNLSSLELGDSALYFCASSVEGSGAYEQYFGPGTRLTVT.